This TCR beta chain was observed in a study of T-cell memory formation after mild COVID-19. This clonotype was detected only a few times. MiXCR, run by TCRdb on the 5' RACE reads, gives a single entry per CDR3 protein. The data contain around 500,000 distinct CDR3 sequences, about 18% of them seen just once; the ten biggest clones take up about 12%. This receptor was identified in an adult woman who had mild COVID-19 (a few samples of this study predate the infection). Cell type and time point are not known. Sequencing was performed on PBMCs or a T cell subset sorted from them (not recorded which).

For the CDR3, the DNA is TGTGCCAGCAGCTTAACGAGCGGGGGGGTCACAGATACGCAGTATTTT. Translated: CASSLTSGGVTDTQYF. This chain links TRBV7-9 with TRBJ2-3; TRBD2 matches at 10 bases. V was pared by 2 bases and J by 2 bases, with 4 bases of the junction left unmatched. Germline values: CDR1 SEHNR, CDR2 FQNEAQ (reference sequence). The CDR3 has 16 amino acids.